This TCR beta chain was captured by sequencing in a study of T-cell reconstitution after alpha-beta-depleted transplantation in children. Preparation of the TCRbeta library involved a method that used unique molecular identifiers. MiXCR, run by TCRdb on the PCR reads, gives a single entry per CDR3 protein. The sample comprises around 700,000 distinct CDR3 sequences, roughly 14% of which are singletons, and 0.75% to 0.85% rests with the top ten. The TCR sequence derives from a girl aged 2 to 9 with congenital amegakaryocytic thrombocytopenia, due to receive a stem cell transplant. The material sequenced was PBMCs, taken before TCRalphabeta/CD19-depleted stem cell transplant.

The CDR3 is CATSDPWGGELFF. The CDR3 DNA reads TGTGCCACCAGTGACCCGTGGGGCGGGGAGCTGTTTTTT. This chain uses TRBV24-1 with TRBJ2-2; no clear D gene. The CDR3 runs to 13 residues. CDR1 and CDR2 from the germline V gene are KGHDR and SFDVKD. Trimming stripped 4 bases from V and 7 bases from J, with 9 bases between.